This passage covers 22 T cell receptor beta chains from one sample sequenced in a study of T cell changes during pregnancy in multiple sclerosis. Assay: immunoSEQ multiplex PCR; the TCRdb copy retains only in-frame clones and omits some. The sample holds around 43,000 clones, 93% seen once. The sample in question was CD8+ T cells from peripheral blood mononuclear cells, obtained after pregnancy. The receptors shown here come from a female donor with multiple sclerosis, enrolled in a pregnancy study.

The chain combines TRBV28 with TRBJ1-5, with unresolved D. CDR3 length equals 15 residues. V lost 4 bases and J lost 0, with 10 bases in between. Germline CDR1 is MDHEN and CDR2 is SYDVKM. CDR3 in amino acids: CASSYLGNSNQPQHF. CDR3 nucleotides: TGTGCCAGCAGTTATCTTGGCAATAGCAATCAGCCCCAGCATTTT.

The chain combines TRBV6-6 with TRBJ2-7, with 7 positions matching TRBD1. V lost 6 bases and J lost 2; bases outside the gene matches: 4. The length of the CDR3 is 13 residues. Germline lookup yields CDR1 MNHNY and CDR2 SVGAGI (reference sequence). The CDR3 bases are TGTGCCAGCAGCTTTGGACAGGCCTACGAGCAGTACTTC. Translation: CASSFGQAYEQYF.

This chain links TRBV12-5 with TRBJ1-1, with D hard to call. The CDR3 runs 12 residues. Trimming removed 4 bases from V and 1 base from J, with 4 bases in between. The germline V gene encodes CDR1 LGHNT and CDR2 FRNRAP. The CDR3 region is CASGWANTEAFF. The CDR3 nucleotides read TGTGCTAGTGGTTGGGCGAACACTGAAGCTTTCTTT.

The gene calls are TRBV28 and TRBJ1-5, with TRBD1 as a possible D gene (6 bases). Germline V gives CDR1 MDHEN, CDR2 SYDVKM. V was clipped by 7 bases and J by 6 bases, with 19 bases between them. The CDR3 sequence is 15 residues long. This chain's CDR3 is CASTSETGISQPQHF. The DNA for the CDR3 is TGTGCCAGCACCTCCGAGACAGGTATAAGTCAGCCCCAGCATTTT.

This chain connects TRBV27 to TRBJ2-3, with D possibly TRBD2 on 5 matching bases. Germline loops: CDR1 MNHEY, CDR2 SMNVEV (reference sequence). The CDR3 consists of 14 residues. V was cut by 5 bases and J by 7 bases, with 16 bases left in between. The chain's CDR3 is CASSRGSERYTQYF. The CDR3 DNA is TGTGCCAGCAGTCGAGGGTCCGAGAGGTATACGCAGTATTTT.

V is TRBV28 and J is TRBJ2-1; TRBD2 agrees at 11 bases. Germline loops: CDR1 MDHEN, CDR2 SYDVKM. J was trimmed by 7 bases and V by 5 bases; bases with no gene match: 19. CDR3 length: 19 amino acids. CDR3 amino acids: CASSGPSGRTRLGGNEQFF. The CDR3 nucleotides are TGTGCCAGCAGTGGGCCTAGCGGGAGGACCCGACTAGGGGGGAATGAGCAGTTCTTC.

In its sample, this clone was seen once. The chain is built from TRBV7-6 and TRBJ2-1; the D gene is possibly TRBD1 (5 bases). Germline lookup yields CDR1 SGHVS and CDR2 FNYEAQ. Between the trimmed V and J ends, which lost 1 base and 8 bases, there was a span of 15 bases. The CDR3 loop spans 15 amino acids. The CDR3 region has the DNA TGTGCCAGCAGCTTAGTCGGGTCCTTAGGGGATGAGCAGTTCTTC. Translated, it gives CASSLVGSLGDEQFF. Together with reference TRBV7-6 and TRBJ2-1, the CDR3 gives the full variable domain: GAGVSQSPRYKVTKRGQDVALRCDPISGHVSLYWYRQALGQGPEFLTYFNYEAQQDKSGLPNDRFSAERPEGSISTLTIQRTEQRDSAMYRCASSLVGSLGDEQFFGPGTRLTVL.

The rearrangement uses TRBV4-2 and TRBJ2-7; a possible D gene is TRBD1 (6 bases). The CDR3 is 13 amino acids. Per germline, CDR1 LGHNA and CDR2 YNFKEQ. Trimming took off 4 bases at V and 5 bases at J, with 12 bases between the two ends. Here the CDR3 DNA reads TGTGCCAGCAGCCCTCTAGGGGGTAACGAGCAGTACTTC. Protein sequence: CASSPLGGNEQYF.

The rearrangement joins TRBV9 to TRBJ1-1, with D perhaps matching TRBD1 (5 bases). There are 15 residues in the CDR3. V lost 4 bases and J lost 1, with 14 bases in between. Germline V gene lookup returns CDR1 SGDLS and CDR2 YYNGEE. The CDR3 sequence: CASSPSGTPNTEAFF. The CDR3 nucleotides are TGTGCCAGCAGCCCGAGCGGGACCCCGAACACTGAAGCTTTCTTT.

The genes are TRBV29-1 and TRBJ2-7, with 8 bases lining up with TRBD1. CDR3 length equals 12 residues. Germline CDR1 reads SQVTM; CDR2 reads ANQGSEA. Germline trimming cut 5 bases from V and 6 bases from J; bases unmatched to any gene: 6. CDR3 DNA: TGCAGCGTTTTGGGGACAGGCCTCGAGCAGTACTTC. As protein: CSVLGTGLEQYF.

The chain uses TRBV11-1 and TRBJ2-3, with D maybe TRBD2 (5 bases). The CDR3 is 16 residues long. Germline V gene lookup returns CDR1 SGHAT and CDR2 FQDESV (reference sequence). V was trimmed by 4 bases and J by 3 bases, leaving 17 bases between them. CDR3: CASSSRDLLLTDTQYF. CDR3 bases: TGTGCCAGCAGCTCCCGGGATCTCCTGCTAACAGATACGCAGTATTTT.

The chain links TRBV27 to TRBJ1-5; D remains ambiguous. Trimming took off 2 bases at V and 0 bases at J, with 5 bases between the two ends. In germline, CDR1 is MNHEY, CDR2 SMNVEV (reference sequence). CDR3 length: 14 amino acids. The CDR3 loop reads CASSLMYSNQPQHF. The DNA of the CDR3 is TGTGCCAGCAGTTTAATGTATAGCAATCAGCCCCAGCATTTT.

The J gene is TRBJ2-7, the V gene TRBV6-1, with D hard to call. This CDR3 region has 16 residues. With 1 base removed from V and 6 bases from J, the gap between germline ends came to 19 bases. The germline V gene has CDR1 MNHNS and CDR2 SASEGT. DNA for the CDR3: TGTGCCAGCAGTGAAGACCTATCCCACCGCGCCCGCGAGCAGTACTTC. Protein: CASSEDLSHRAREQYF.

The chain links TRBV2 to TRBJ1-6; 8 nucleotides align to TRBD1. The J segment lost 9 bases and the V segment lost 3 bases, leaving 4 bases of the junction unmatched. CDR1 is SNHLY, CDR2 FYNNEI, per germline. This CDR3 is built from 14 residues. The CDR3, as DNA: TGTGCCAGCAGTGAGGCAGGGGGCGGTTCACCCCTCCACTTT. Protein sequence: CASSEAGGGSPLHF.

The chain recombines TRBV5-1 with TRBJ2-1, with 8 bases matching TRBD2. The germline CDR1 and CDR2 sequences are SGHRS and YFSETQ. J gave up 3 bases and V 2 bases, and 7 bases lay outside the gene matches. The length of the CDR3 is 16 residues. Here the CDR3 DNA reads TGCGCCAGCAGCTTCCTCCCGGGGGGGCTCTACAATGAGCAGTTCTTC. Encoded protein: CASSFLPGGLYNEQFF. The full variable domain, its missing parts supplied by reference TRBV5-1 and TRBJ2-1, is KAGVTQTPRYLIKTRGQQVTLSCSPISGHRSVSWYQQTPGQGLQFLFEYFSETQRNKGNFPGRFSGRQFSNSRSEMNVSTLELGDSALYLCASSFLPGGLYNEQFFGPGTRLTVL.

The chain recombines TRBV9 with TRBJ2-3; 7 nucleotides line up with TRBD2. V gave up 4 bases and J gave up 1 base; unmatched junction bases: 6. The CDR3 consists of 15 residues. From germline, CDR1 is SGDLS and CDR2 YYNGEE. The CDR3 nucleotides are TGTGCCAGCAGCCCAGGAACTAGCGGCACAGATACGCAGTATTTT. It translates to CASSPGTSGTDTQYF.

The V and J genes are TRBV2 and TRBJ1-1; possible D gene TRBD1, 5 bases. The length of the CDR3 is 15 residues. V lost 3 bases and J 1 base, leaving 12 bases between the germline ends. Looked up from germline, CDR1 is SNHLY and CDR2 is FYNNEI. CDR3 amino acids: CASSDGHPPNTEAFF. The CDR3 nucleotides are TGTGCCAGCAGTGATGGACACCCTCCGAACACTGAAGCTTTCTTT.

This CDR3 reads CARSFLSGGTDEQFF. The DNA of the CDR3 is TGTGCCAGAAGCTTCTTGAGCGGGGGGACCGATGAGCAGTTCTTC. This sequence joins TRBV5-3 and TRBJ2-1; TRBD2 aligns across 9 bases. TRBV5-3 is assigned to the ORF class and has an uncertain function. The CDR3 extends over 15 amino acids. V gave up 2 bases and J gave up 8 bases; unmatched junction bases: 8.

As DNA, the CDR3 is TGTGCCAGTCGAATCCTGGCGGGGAGCTCCTACGAGCAGTACTTC. Translation gives CASRILAGSSYEQYF. The V gene is TRBV27, the J gene TRBJ2-7, with D maybe TRBD2 (6 bases). This CDR3 has 15 amino acids. V lost 9 bases and J 0 bases, leaving 18 bases between the germline ends. The V gene's germline CDR1 is MNHEY and CDR2 SMNVEV (reference sequence).

This chain links TRBV7-6 with TRBJ2-1; 7 nucleotides align to TRBD2. CDR1 and CDR2 (germline): SGHVS, FNYEAQ. The CDR3 has 15 residues. The trim removed 1 base at V and 4 bases at J, leaving 4 bases unmatched. The CDR3, as DNA: TGTGCCAGCAGCTTAGTAGGCGGGAGTTACAATGAGCAGTTCTTC. As protein: CASSLVGGSYNEQFF.

V gene TRBV2 combines with J gene TRBJ2-7; possibly TRBD2 for D (6 bases). Germline CDR1 reads SNHLY; CDR2 reads FYNNEI. V gave up 6 bases and J gave up 3 bases, with 21 bases separating them. The CDR3 extends over 16 amino acids. CDR3 in amino acids: CASRDYTGTLDYEQYF. Here the CDR3 DNA reads TGTGCCAGCAGAGACTACACCGGGACTTTGGACTACGAGCAGTACTTC.

The J gene is TRBJ1-1, the V gene TRBV4-1; D call uncertain. Germline-derived CDR1 and CDR2 are MGHRA and YSYEKL. CDR3 size: 14 residues. V gave up 1 base and J gave up 1 base, with 7 bases separating them. CDR3: CASSQAGGNTEAFF. As DNA, the CDR3 is TGCGCCAGCAGCCAAGCCGGAGGGAACACTGAAGCTTTCTTT.